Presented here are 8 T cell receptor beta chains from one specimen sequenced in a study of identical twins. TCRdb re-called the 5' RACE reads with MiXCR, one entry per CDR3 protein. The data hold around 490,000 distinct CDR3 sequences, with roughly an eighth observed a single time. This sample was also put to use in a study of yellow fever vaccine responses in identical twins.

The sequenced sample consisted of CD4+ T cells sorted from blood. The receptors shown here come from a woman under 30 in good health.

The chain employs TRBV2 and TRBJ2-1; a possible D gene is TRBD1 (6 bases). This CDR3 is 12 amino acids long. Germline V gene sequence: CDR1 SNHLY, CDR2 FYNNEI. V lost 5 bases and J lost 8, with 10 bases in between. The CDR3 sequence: CASSTRGHEQFF. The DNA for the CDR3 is TGTGCCAGCAGTACCAGGGGACATGAGCAGTTCTTC.

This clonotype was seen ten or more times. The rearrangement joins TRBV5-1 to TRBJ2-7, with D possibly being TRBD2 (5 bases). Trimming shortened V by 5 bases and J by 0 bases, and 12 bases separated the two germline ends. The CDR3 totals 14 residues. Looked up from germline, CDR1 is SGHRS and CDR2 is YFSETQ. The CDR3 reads CASRADPSSYEQYF. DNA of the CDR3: TGCGCCAGCAGAGCGGACCCCAGCTCCTACGAGCAGTACTTC. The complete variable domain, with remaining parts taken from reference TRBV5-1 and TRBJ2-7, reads KAGVTQTPRYLIKTRGQQVTLSCSPISGHRSVSWYQQTPGQGLQFLFEYFSETQRNKGNFPGRFSGRQFSNSRSEMNVSTLELGDSALYLCASRADPSSYEQYFGPGTRLTVT.

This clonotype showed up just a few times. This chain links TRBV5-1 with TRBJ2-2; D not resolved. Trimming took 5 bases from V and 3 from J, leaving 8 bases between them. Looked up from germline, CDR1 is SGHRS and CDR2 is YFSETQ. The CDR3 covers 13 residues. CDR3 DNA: TGCGCCAGCAGTCAGGAGTACACCGGGGAGCTGTTTTTT. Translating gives CASSQEYTGELFF. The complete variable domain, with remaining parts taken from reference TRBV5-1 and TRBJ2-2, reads KAGVTQTPRYLIKTRGQQVTLSCSPISGHRSVSWYQQTPGQGLQFLFEYFSETQRNKGNFPGRFSGRQFSNSRSEMNVSTLELGDSALYLCASSQEYTGELFFGEGSRLTVL.

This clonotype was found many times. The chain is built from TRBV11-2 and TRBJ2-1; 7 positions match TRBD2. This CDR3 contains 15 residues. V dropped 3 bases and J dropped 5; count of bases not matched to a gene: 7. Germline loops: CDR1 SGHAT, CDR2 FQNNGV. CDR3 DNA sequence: TGTGCCAGCAGCTTTAGCGGGCCTCTCGACAATGAGCAGTTCTTC. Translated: CASSFSGPLDNEQFF.

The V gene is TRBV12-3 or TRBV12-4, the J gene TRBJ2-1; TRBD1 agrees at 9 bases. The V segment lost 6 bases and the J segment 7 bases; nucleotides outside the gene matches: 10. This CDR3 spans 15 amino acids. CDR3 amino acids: CASRQTRQGGNEQFF. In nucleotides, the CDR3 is TGTGCCAGCAGACAAACTAGACAGGGGGGGAATGAGCAGTTCTTC.

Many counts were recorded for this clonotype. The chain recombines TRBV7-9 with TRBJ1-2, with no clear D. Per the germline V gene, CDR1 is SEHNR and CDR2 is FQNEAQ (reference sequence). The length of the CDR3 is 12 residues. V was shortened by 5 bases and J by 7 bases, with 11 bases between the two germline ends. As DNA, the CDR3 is TGTGCCAGCAGCCCCGTAGGAAGTGGCTACACCTTC. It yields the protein CASSPVGSGYTF.

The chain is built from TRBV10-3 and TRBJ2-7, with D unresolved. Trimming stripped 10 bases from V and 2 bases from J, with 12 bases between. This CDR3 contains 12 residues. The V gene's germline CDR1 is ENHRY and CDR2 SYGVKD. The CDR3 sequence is CATRTAAYEQYF. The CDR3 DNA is TGTGCCACCCGGACGGCTGCCTACGAGCAGTACTTC.

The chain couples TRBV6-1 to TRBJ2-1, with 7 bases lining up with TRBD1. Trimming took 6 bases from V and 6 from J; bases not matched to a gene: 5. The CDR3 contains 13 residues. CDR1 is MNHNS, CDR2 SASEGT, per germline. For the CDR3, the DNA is TGTGCCAGCAGCAGGGACAGTACCAATGAGCAGTTCTTC. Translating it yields CASSRDSTNEQFF.